This T cell receptor (beta chain) came from a study of relationships among human T cell subsets (dated 2010 in TCRdb). For context, the study as a whole: Eight distinct blood T cell populations were sequenced: pan T, CD8 cytotoxic, regulatory, Th1, Th2, naive plus transitional, activated and memory cells. Beyond this particular receptor, the publication reports: Over 60% of CD8+ cytotoxic sequences belonged to clones with over 100 reads, whereas regulatory and Th2 subsets showed few such clones. The considerable overlap in CDR3s among Th1, Th2 and regulatory T cells was taken as suggesting that cell fate choices are stochastic. V, D and J usage, CDR3 length and N-nucleotide additions showed no statistically significant differences among the seven subsets. A CD4+CD8+ double-positive population could not be excluded by the bead-based sorting.

Library preparation used multiplex PCR. Sequenced on a 454 GS FLX. TCR alpha and beta CDR3 regions were amplified from mRNA by semiquantitative ARM-PCR. In ARM-PCR, tagged nested gene-specific primers were applied first, and communal superprimers then carried out the exponential amplification. Nested primers were removed by exonuclease before the second amplification round on first-round PCR products. Sequencing of the amplicons was performed on the 454 platform, which allows millions of DNA fragments to be sequenced rapidly without cloning bias. A read counted as effective if the read could be mapped to both V and J germline segments. The published analysis was carried out like this. IRmap was used to assign reads to germline V, D and J segments, and IRmap relies on pyromap, a Smith-Waterman modification adapted to 454 sequencing errors. D-beta assignments were filtered with cutoffs set at the 99th percentile of alignment scores obtained from simulated random sequences. CDR3 was defined as the amino acids between the conserved V-segment Y[YFLI]C motif and the J-segment [FW]GXGT motif. Repertoire diversity was estimated with a compound Poisson process model previously applied to large-scale EST data. A cross-contamination detection procedure was applied to argue against sample contamination as the source of shared CDR3s. Through fastp at Q25 and MiXCR, TCRdb rebuilt clones from the public reads, retaining in-frame beta chains. Each record represents a unique CDR3 protein, reported with the most common genes and DNA among its rows. The authors' filters were not applied to this entry. This sample gives about 8,900 distinct CDR3 sequences in total; 50% to 60% of them show up just once. The biggest ten clones account for around 5% of the sample.

Memory T cells were selected as CD45RA-RO+ cells with anti-CD45RO beads from the CD45RA-negative fraction. Miltenyi superparamagnetic beads coated with subset-specific monoclonal antibodies were used to isolate the T cell subsets. Every T cell population was isolated from peripheral blood. Ficoll separation of whole blood yielded mononuclear cells, and anti-CD14 microbeads were then used to deplete the monocytes. The isolated cell populations were resuspended in RNAprotect reagent immediately. V was cut back by 0 bases and J by 3 bases, leaving a gap of 12 bases between them. The CDR3 sequence holds 15 residues, the cysteine and phenylalanine included. CDR3 DNA only is kept here, 45 bases in frame from base 1. CDR1 and CDR2 (SGHAT, FQNNGV) derive from the germline V gene. This clonotype was counted between two and nine times. Its antigen has not been determined. Within one base of it there is no much larger clone, and no base qualities were kept.

The chain uses TRBV11-2 and TRBJ2-7; the D gene lacks a confident call. The receptor was derived from a man in his forties or fifties in good health. Sequenced sample: memory T cells sorted from blood. What this sample's cell subset or site label stands for: CD45RA-RO+ memory T cells. The DNA is as follows: TGTGCCAGCAGCTTAGACAAGACAATAGTCTACGAGCAGTACTTC. Its amino acids are CASSLDKTIVYEQYF.